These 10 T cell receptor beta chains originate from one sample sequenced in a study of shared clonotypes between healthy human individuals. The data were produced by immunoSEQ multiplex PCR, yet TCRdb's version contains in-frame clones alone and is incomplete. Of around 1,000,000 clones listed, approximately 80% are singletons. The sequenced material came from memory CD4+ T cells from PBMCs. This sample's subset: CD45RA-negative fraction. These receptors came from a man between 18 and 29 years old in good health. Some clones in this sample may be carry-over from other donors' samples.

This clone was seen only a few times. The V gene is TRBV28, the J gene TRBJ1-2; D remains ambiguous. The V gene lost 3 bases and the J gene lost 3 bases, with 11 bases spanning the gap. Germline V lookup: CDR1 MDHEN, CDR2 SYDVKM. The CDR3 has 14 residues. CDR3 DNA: TGTGCCAGCAGTTTGGGGAACCCATACTATGGCTACACCTTC. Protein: CASSLGNPYYGYTF.

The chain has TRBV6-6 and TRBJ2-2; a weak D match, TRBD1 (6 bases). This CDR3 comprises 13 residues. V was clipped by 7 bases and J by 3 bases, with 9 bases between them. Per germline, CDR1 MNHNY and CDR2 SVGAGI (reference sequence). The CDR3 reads CASNNRDTGELFF. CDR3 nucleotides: TGTGCCAGCAATAACAGGGACACCGGGGAGCTGTTTTTT.

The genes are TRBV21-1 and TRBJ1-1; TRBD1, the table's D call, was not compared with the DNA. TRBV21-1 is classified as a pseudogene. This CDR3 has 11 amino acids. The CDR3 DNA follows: TGTGTCGCGGACAGGGCGACTGAAGCTTTCTTT. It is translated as CVADRATEAFF.

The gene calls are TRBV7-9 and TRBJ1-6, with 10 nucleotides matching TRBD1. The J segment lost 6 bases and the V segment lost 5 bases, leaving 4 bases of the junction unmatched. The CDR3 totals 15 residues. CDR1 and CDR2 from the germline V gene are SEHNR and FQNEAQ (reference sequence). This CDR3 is CASSPGTGVNSPLHF. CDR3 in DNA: TGTGCCAGCAGCCCTGGGACAGGGGTTAATTCACCCCTCCACTTT. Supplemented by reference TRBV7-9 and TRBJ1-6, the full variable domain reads DTGVSQNPRHKITKRGQNVTFRCDPISEHNRLYWYRQTLGQGPEFLTYFQNEAQLEKSRLLSDRFSAERPKGSFSTLEIQRTEQGDSAMYLCASSPGTGVNSPLHFGNGTRLTVT.

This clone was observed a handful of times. This CDR3 is CASSRREEGDIQYF. In DNA, the CDR3 is TGTGCCAGCAGCCGCAGGGAGGAGGGAGACATTCAGTACTTC. V usage is TRBV14 and J usage is TRBJ2-4; maybe TRBD2 (6 bases). V lost 4 bases to trimming and J lost 8 bases, with 15 bases between them. Germline CDR1 and CDR2: SGHDN and FVKESK. This CDR3 is 14 amino acids long. Complete variable domain (other parts from reference TRBV14 and TRBJ2-4): EAGVTQFPSHSVIEKGQTVTLRCDPISGHDNLYWYRRVMGKEIKFLLHFVKESKQDESGMPNNRFLAERTGGTYSTLKVQPAELEDSGVYFCASSRREEGDIQYFGAGTRLSVL.

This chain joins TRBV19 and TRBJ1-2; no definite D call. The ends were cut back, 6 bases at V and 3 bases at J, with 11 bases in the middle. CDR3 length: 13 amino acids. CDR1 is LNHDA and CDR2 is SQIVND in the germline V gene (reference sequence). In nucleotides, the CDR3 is TGTGCCAGTAGCCCGTATGTCGACTATGGCTACACCTTC. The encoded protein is CASSPYVDYGYTF. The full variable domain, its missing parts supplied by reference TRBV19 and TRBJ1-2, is DGGITQSPKYLFRKEGQNVTLSCEQNLNHDAMYWYRQDPGQGLRLIYYSQIVNDFQKGDIAEGYSVSREKKESFPLTVTSAQKNPTAFYLCASSPYVDYGYTFGSGTRLTVV.

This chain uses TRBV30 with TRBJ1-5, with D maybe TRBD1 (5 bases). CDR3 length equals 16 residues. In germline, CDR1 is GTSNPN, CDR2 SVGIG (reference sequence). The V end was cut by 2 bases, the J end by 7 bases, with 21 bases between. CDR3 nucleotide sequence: TGTGCCTGGAGTCCATCCTTCGGGGGTGGTGAACAGCCCCAGCATTTT. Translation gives CAWSPSFGGGEQPQHF.

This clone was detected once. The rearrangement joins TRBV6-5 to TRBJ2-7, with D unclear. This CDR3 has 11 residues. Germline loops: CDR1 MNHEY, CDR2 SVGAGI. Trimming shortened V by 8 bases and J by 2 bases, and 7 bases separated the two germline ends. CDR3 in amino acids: CASRKTYEQYF. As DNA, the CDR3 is TGTGCCAGCCGGAAAACCTACGAGCAGTACTTC.

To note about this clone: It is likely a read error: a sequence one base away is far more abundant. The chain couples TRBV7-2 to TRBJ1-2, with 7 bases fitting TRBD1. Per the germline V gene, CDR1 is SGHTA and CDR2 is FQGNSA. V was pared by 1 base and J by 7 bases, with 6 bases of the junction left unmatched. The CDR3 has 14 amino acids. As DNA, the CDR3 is TGTGCCAGCAGCTTAGGAGGGACAGTCTGTGGCTACACCTTC. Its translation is CASSLGGTVCGYTF.

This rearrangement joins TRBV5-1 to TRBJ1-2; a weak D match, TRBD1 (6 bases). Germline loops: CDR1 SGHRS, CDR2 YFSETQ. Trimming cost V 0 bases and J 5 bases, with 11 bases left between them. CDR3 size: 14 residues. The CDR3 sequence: CASSLAAGDYGYTF. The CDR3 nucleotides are TGCGCCAGCAGCTTGGCCGCAGGGGATTATGGCTACACCTTC.